The TCR beta chain described here comes from a study of blood T cells in healthy people across ages. Study background: About one barcoded beta molecule was captured per two T cells (by template switching).

It was with a sample-barcoded 5' primer and a J-beta primer mix that a second PCR of roughly 7 to 12 cycles was run. Using its own MiXCR run on the 5' RACE reads, TCRdb lists one record per CDR3 protein. Of hundreds of thousands of distinct CDR3 sequences listed, nearly 60% were seen once; the top ten hold around 22%. Donors ranged from roughly 6 to 95 years old and were healthy Caucasians in Russia. Each donor gave about 9.3 milliliters of peripheral blood. This clonotype was obtained from a man between 25 and 39 years old in good health. Source material: blood.

CDR3 sequence: CASSSSTLINIQYF. CDR3 sequence (DNA): TGTGCCAGCAGTTCGAGTACTCTAATAAACATTCAGTACTTC. The J gene is TRBJ2-4, the V gene TRBV6-6; D not resolved. The CDR3 extends over 14 amino acids. CDR1 is MNHNY and CDR2 is SVGAGI in the germline V gene (reference sequence). V lost 4 bases to trimming and J lost 6 bases, with 13 bases between them.